The clone carrying this TCR beta chain occurred a few times. The target antigen is unknown. It was from alopecia areata patients that lesional scalp punch biopsies and peripheral blood were collected. CD4+ and CD8+ T cells were sorted from PBMCs stained for CD3, CD4 and CD8. The germline V gene has CDR1 MNHEY and CDR2 SMNVEV (reference sequence). Trimming pared 5 bases from V and 6 bases from J, leaving 11 bases between. The CDR3 length is 13 residues. The data belong to a study of CD8+ T cells in alopecia areata. Study observations and caveats: Scalp lesions, especially in alopecia totalis/universalis, had higher clonality than normal scalp. Scalp samples also yield sequences of resident alphabeta T cells from normal skin.

The sequencing template was cDNA reverse transcribed from extracted RNA. Data came from immunoSEQ multiplex PCR; TCRdb stores just in-frame clones and leaves some out. The table has some 130,000 clones, about three fifths seen once; the top ten hold about 6.8%. The rearrangement uses TRBV27 and TRBJ2-1, with D possibly TRBD2 on 5 matching bases. The sequence came from a human donor with alopecia areata. This specimen consisted of CD4+ T cells sorted from blood, obtained at week 0. CDR3 coding DNA: TGTGCCAGCAGTCCGGGATCCGGCAATGAGCAGTTCTTC. Its translation is CASSPGSGNEQFF.